This TCR beta chain is from a study of cytotoxic CD8 clonotypes in ibrutinib-treated CLL. Study information: Outcomes included some 25 partial and 2 complete responses; after median 68 months, approximately 14 stayed remitted and some twelve progressed. Study conclusions and caveats: Under therapy, public clonotypes either contracted or stayed stable, and they were uncommon. Clonality at baseline surpassed age-matched healthy donors and tracked circulating CD8+ T-cell counts.

The method was immunoSEQ multiplex PCR; TCRdb's version includes in-frame clones alone and lacks a portion of them. Of around 70,000 clones in the sample, around nine tenths were seen once. Note on this clone: What it binds is unknown.

Germline assignment: CDR1 SEHNR and CDR2 FQNEAQ (reference sequence). Deletions cut 6 bases from V and 10 bases from J, with 28 bases between. This CDR3 has 17 amino acids. The sample was PBMCs, taken after 12 months of ibrutinib treatment. This chain links TRBV7-9 with TRBJ2-1; tentative D call: TRBD2 (7 bases). The clonotype originates from a human donor with chronic lymphocytic leukemia. Here the CDR3 reads CASREVPAGAGWREQFF. CDR3 nucleotide sequence: TGTGCCAGCAGAGAGGTCCCCGCGGGGGCGGGGTGGAGGGAGCAGTTCTTC.